This T cell receptor beta chain was sequenced for a study of T cells in Graves' hyperthyroidism and ophthalmopathy. Per the germline V gene, CDR1 is WNHNN and CDR2 is SYGVQD (reference sequence). The CDR3 runs 15 residues. Trimming removed 3 bases from V and 5 bases from J; junction bases left unmatched: 9. Uncontrolled infections, other autoimmune diseases, pregnancy or lactation led to exclusion of patients. Researchers took RNA transcripts and amplified the TCR beta CDR3 regions from them. HTBI primers were the set used in a first-round RT-PCR of the TCR CDR3. TCRdb fed the multiplex PCR reads into MiXCR, producing one record per CDR3 protein. The table records around 450,000 distinct CDR3 sequences, about 13% of them present only once.

The V gene is TRBV10-1, the J gene TRBJ1-2, with 7 bases fitting TRBD1. The receptor was derived from a woman between 18 and 30 years old with Graves' hyperthyroidism. Sequencing input: blood. DNA for the CDR3: TGCGCCAGCAGTGACCGAACAGGGGAAGGGTATGGCTACACCTTC. As protein: CASSDRTGEGYGYTF.